The clone carrying this T cell receptor (beta chain) was counted many times. Its antigen is still unknown. Every patient was untreated before thyroid surgery. This record comes from a study of metastatic and nonmetastatic thyroid tumors. Study information: Comparison of repertoires was carried out across blood and tumor or nodule tissue from malignant and benign thyroid patients.

TCRdb re-analyzed the PCR reads through MiXCR. In the table there are around 89,000 clones, 15% of which are singletons. From germline, CDR1 is MNHEY and CDR2 SVGEGT. Unmatched junction bases numbered 0, after V lost 2 bases and J lost 3 bases. This CDR3 is built from 13 residues. General study results and limits: Relative to benign nodules, malignant thyroid tumors were reportedly characterized by significantly elevated TCR beta diversity in blood and tumor.

The receptor comes from a female donor with papillary thyroid cancer or a benign thyroid nodule (not recorded which). Some clones in this sample may be carry-over from other donors' samples. The rearrangement uses TRBV6-2 or TRBV6-3 and TRBJ1-1, with 7 bases lining up with TRBD1. What was sequenced was blood. DNA for the CDR3: TGTGCCAGCAGTTACAGGGGGCACACTGAAGCTTTCTTT. It translates to CASSYRGHTEAFF.